This passage covers 31 T cell receptor beta chains from one sample sequenced in a study of cytomegalovirus exposure and HLA in healthy donors. Primers included in the PCR were 60 Vbeta and 13 Jbeta primers. The assay was immunoSEQ multiplex PCR, and TCRdb's table has in-frame clones only and misses some. The sample shows about 160,000 clones, approximately 88% of them seen only once. Specimen: PBMCs. These receptors originate from a man aged 25-45 years in good health and CMV-seronegative.

This sequence joins TRBV28 and TRBJ1-2; D is perhaps TRBD1 (5 bases). The CDR3 runs 13 residues. Germline V CDR1 and CDR2: MDHEN, SYDVKM. The germline V and J ends were trimmed by 5 bases and 5 bases, with 12 bases remaining between them. CDR3 in amino acids: CASSKQVLYGYTF. CDR3 in DNA: TGTGCCAGCAGTAAACAGGTCCTGTATGGCTACACCTTC.

This CDR3 is CASGGGTSVDEQFF. The DNA of the CDR3 is TGTGCTAGTGGGGGGGGTACTAGCGTCGATGAGCAGTTCTTC. The gene calls are TRBV12-5 and TRBJ2-1; 7 nucleotides match TRBD2. Germline lookup yields CDR1 LGHNT and CDR2 FRNRAP. V shed 6 bases and J 8 bases; nucleotides not matched to a gene: 10. CDR3 length equals 14 residues.

The chain's CDR3 is CASSQDISGRGGTDTQYF. DNA of the CDR3: TGCGCCAGCAGCCAAGATATAAGCGGGAGGGGGGGCACAGATACGCAGTATTTT. This chain connects TRBV4-3 to TRBJ2-3; 10 nucleotides align to TRBD2. Germline CDR1 LGHNA, CDR2 YSLEER. The CDR3 spans 18 residues. With V trimmed by 0 bases and J by 1 base, 7 bases remained unmatched.

The rearrangement uses TRBV30 and TRBJ2-7; TRBD2 agrees at 7 bases. CDR3 length: 15 amino acids. V gave up 2 bases and J gave up 0 bases; unmatched junction bases: 7. In germline, CDR1 is GTSNPN, CDR2 SVGIG (reference sequence). CDR3 sequence (DNA): TGTGCCTGGAGTCGGGGGGAGAGCTTCTCCTACGAGCAGTACTTC. Its translation: CAWSRGESFSYEQYF.

This clone appeared a few times. The J gene is TRBJ2-3, the V gene TRBV14; D call uncertain. This CDR3 spans 15 amino acids. V shed 0 bases and J shed 2 bases, with 9 bases lying between them. Germline assignment: CDR1 SGHDN and CDR2 FVKESK. The CDR3 here is CASSQEATYTDTQYF. CDR3 DNA: TGTGCCAGCAGCCAAGAGGCGACTTACACAGATACGCAGTATTTT.

The V and J genes are TRBV27 and TRBJ2-3, with 11 nucleotides matching TRBD2. Germline CDR1 is MNHEY and CDR2 is SMNVEV (reference sequence). The trim removed 0 bases at V and 13 bases at J, leaving 6 bases unmatched. The length of the CDR3 is 14 residues. The CDR3 is CASSLSSGGASKYF. The CDR3 coding sequence is TGTGCCAGCAGTTTATCTAGCGGGGGGGCCAGCAAGTATTTT.

This sequence joins TRBV30 and TRBJ1-3, with no clear D. Germline V gene sequence: CDR1 GTSNPN, CDR2 SVGIG (reference sequence). V gave up 0 bases and J gave up 7 bases, with 7 bases separating them. The CDR3 has 12 amino acids. CDR3 loop: CAWSVSSNTIYF. DNA for the CDR3: TGTGCCTGGAGTGTTTCGAGTAACACCATATATTTT. Combining the CDR3 with reference TRBV30 and TRBJ1-3 gives the whole variable domain SQTIHQWPATLVQPVGSPLSLECTVEGTSNPNLYWYRQAAGRGLQLLFYSVGIGQISSEVPQNLSASRPQDRQFILSSKKLLLSDSGFYLCAWSVSSNTIYFGEGSWLTVV.

This chain's CDR3 is CAISEPGQGARGSSGNTIYF. For the CDR3, the DNA is TGTGCCATCAGTGAACCAGGACAGGGGGCGCGGGGGAGCTCTGGAAACACCATATATTTT. V usage is TRBV10-3 and J usage is TRBJ1-3; 11 nucleotides align to TRBD1. The junction had 13 bases not matched to a gene; V was cut back by 3 bases and J by 0 bases. There are 20 residues in the CDR3. Germline V gives CDR1 ENHRY, CDR2 SYGVKD.

V usage is TRBV28 and J usage is TRBJ2-7; the D gene is possibly TRBD2 (6 bases). The CDR3 loop spans 13 amino acids. Trimming stripped 8 bases from V and 2 bases from J, with 13 bases between. Germline loops: CDR1 MDHEN, CDR2 SYDVKM. The CDR3 DNA is TGTGCCAGCGTGGCGGCGGGGACCTACGAGCAGTACTTC. Translating it yields CASVAAGTYEQYF.

The CDR3 sequence: CASTQGTLTYNEQFF. The DNA of the CDR3 is TGTGCCAGCACCCAGGGCACCCTGACCTACAATGAGCAGTTCTTC. V is TRBV2 and J is TRBJ2-1; the D gene is possibly TRBD1 (5 bases). The CDR3 consists of 15 residues. Per the germline V gene, CDR1 is SNHLY and CDR2 is FYNNEI. V was clipped by 7 bases and J by 2 bases, with 15 bases between them.

This sequence joins TRBV10-3 and TRBJ2-2; TRBD2 is a possible D gene (5 bases). The CDR3 has 13 amino acids. Per germline, CDR1 ENHRY and CDR2 SYGVKD. Trimming removed 3 bases at V and 5 bases at J, with 7 bases between. CDR3 amino acids: CAISERGTGELFF. Written as DNA, the CDR3 is TGTGCCATCAGTGAAAGAGGGACCGGGGAGCTGTTTTTT.

The chain carries TRBV13 and TRBJ2-2; TRBD2 is a possible D gene (6 bases). CDR1 is PRHDT and CDR2 is FYEKMQ in the germline V gene (reference sequence). The CDR3 sequence is 16 residues long. V shed 5 bases and J shed 3 bases, with 16 bases lying between them. CDR3 coding DNA: TGTGCCAGCAGCCCCCATTGGGAGGAGGACACCGGGGAGCTGTTTTTT. This encodes CASSPHWEEDTGELFF.

V is TRBV5-6 and J is TRBJ2-5; TRBD1 matches 11 bases. Trimming removed 0 bases from V and 2 bases from J; junction bases left unmatched: 3. The length of the CDR3 is 16 residues. Germline loops: CDR1 SGHDT, CDR2 YYEEEE. Here the CDR3 DNA reads TGTGCCAGCAGCTTGGCTGGGACAGGGGGTCAAGAGACCCAGTACTTC. This encodes CASSLAGTGGQETQYF.

The chain couples TRBV7-6 to TRBJ2-3, with TRBD2 identical over 12 bases. The V segment lost 2 bases and the J segment 5 bases; nucleotides outside the gene matches: 11. The CDR3 extends over 18 amino acids. Germline CDR1 SGHVS, CDR2 FNYEAQ. Here the CDR3 DNA reads TGTGCCAGCAGCTTAACCCCTCGGACTAGCGGGGATGGAGATACGCAGTATTTT. This translates into CASSLTPRTSGDGDTQYF. Based on the CDR3 plus reference TRBV7-6 and TRBJ2-3, the full variable domain is GAGVSQSPRYKVTKRGQDVALRCDPISGHVSLYWYRQALGQGPEFLTYFNYEAQQDKSGLPNDRFSAERPEGSISTLTIQRTEQRDSAMYRCASSLTPRTSGDGDTQYFGPGTRLTVL.

The genes are TRBV2 and TRBJ2-7; a weak D match, TRBD2 (5 bases). The germline V and J ends were trimmed by 5 bases and 2 bases, with 13 bases remaining between them. This CDR3 is built from 14 residues. Germline CDR1 and CDR2: SNHLY and FYNNEI. CDR3 in amino acids: CASSTGIETYEQYF. In DNA form, the CDR3 reads TGTGCCAGCAGTACCGGGATAGAAACCTACGAGCAGTACTTC.

This chain connects TRBV9 to TRBJ1-2; weak D call: TRBD1 (6 bases). CDR3 length: 15 residues. The V and J ends lost 0 bases and 2 bases respectively, with 11 bases between them. CDR1 is SGDLS and CDR2 is YYNGEE in the germline V gene. Here the CDR3 DNA reads TGTGCCAGCAGCGTAGCTAACAGGGAAAACTATGGCTACACCTTC. This codes for CASSVANRENYGYTF.

This clone was detected a few times. This chain connects TRBV5-1 to TRBJ2-2; possible D gene TRBD1, 6 bases. Germline V lookup: CDR1 SGHRS, CDR2 YFSETQ. The CDR3 runs 14 residues. Trimming cost V 4 bases and J 8 bases, with 15 bases left between them. This CDR3 reads CASSASRGEGELFF. For the CDR3, the DNA is TGCGCCAGCAGCGCCTCCAGGGGCGAAGGGGAGCTGTTTTTT.

V usage is TRBV11-3 and J usage is TRBJ1-3; possibly TRBD1 for D (5 bases). CDR3 size: 16 residues. The V end lost 2 bases, the J end lost 1 base, and 12 bases lay between the germline ends. CDR1 and CDR2 from the germline V gene are SGHNT and YENEEA. CDR3 amino acids: CASSLRRGQSGNTIYF. In DNA, the CDR3 is TGTGCCAGCAGCTTAAGGAGGGGTCAATCTGGAAACACCATATATTTT.

The CDR3 DNA is TGTGCCAGCAGAGACCCAGGGTATGGCTACACCTTC. Protein sequence: CASRDPGYGYTF. The V gene is TRBV7-2, the J gene TRBJ1-2; maybe TRBD1 (5 bases). The CDR3 consists of 12 residues. The V and J ends lost 6 bases and 5 bases respectively, with 10 bases between them. Germline lookup yields CDR1 SGHTA and CDR2 FQGNSA.

CDR3 loop: CASSMRRGRRTDTQYF. CDR3 nucleotides: TGTGCCAGTAGTATGAGACGCGGGAGAAGGACAGATACGCAGTATTTT. J is TRBJ2-3 and V is TRBV19; 7 positions match TRBD2. Per the germline V gene, CDR1 is LNHDA and CDR2 is SQIVND (reference sequence). V gave up 3 bases and J gave up 3 bases; unmatched junction bases: 9. The CDR3 has 16 residues.

The gene calls are TRBV11-3 and TRBJ2-5; D is possibly TRBD2 (6 bases). The J call may be in error: the DNA end matches TRBJ2-7 better. The germline CDR1 and CDR2 sequences are SGHNT and YENEEA. The CDR3 is 15 amino acids. The CDR3 DNA reads TGTGCCAGCAGCTTTTCGGACCCCAGCGGGTACGAGCAGTACTTC. Protein: CASSFSDPSGYEQYF.

The CDR3 protein is CASSLVGTGGLTEAFF. Here the CDR3 DNA reads TGTGCCAGCAGTTTAGTTGGGACAGGGGGCCTCACTGAAGCTTTCTTT. This chain uses TRBV27 with TRBJ1-1, with 12 bases that match TRBD1. Germline V gives CDR1 MNHEY, CDR2 SMNVEV (reference sequence). The CDR3 is 16 amino acids. With V trimmed by 2 bases and J by 4 bases, 5 bases remained unmatched.

This sequence joins TRBV6-4 and TRBJ2-3; D is unresolved. Trimming took 0 bases from V and 3 from J, leaving 13 bases between them. The CDR3 consists of 16 residues. CDR1 is MRHNA and CDR2 is SNTAGT in the germline V gene. DNA of the CDR3: TGTGCCAGCAGTGACTCGAGAAGTTCTAGAACAGATACGCAGTATTTT. This translates into CASSDSRSSRTDTQYF.

This chain joins TRBV27 and TRBJ2-7; D is unresolved. From germline, CDR1 is MNHEY and CDR2 SMNVEV (reference sequence). CDR3 length: 14 residues. Trimming took 4 bases from V and 2 from J, leaving 12 bases between them. The CDR3 bases are TGTGCCAGCAGTTCCCAGATTTACCCCTACGAGCAGTACTTC. Encoded protein: CASSSQIYPYEQYF.

This sequence joins TRBV5-4 and TRBJ2-7; TRBD2 matches 9 bases. CDR3 size: 16 residues. Unmatched junction bases numbered 10, after V lost 4 bases and J lost 2 bases. CDR1 and CDR2 from the germline V gene are SGHNT and YYREEE (reference sequence). CDR3 sequence reads: CASSPTRERGAYEQYF. CDR3 sequence (DNA): TGTGCCAGCAGCCCCACGAGGGAGCGGGGGGCCTACGAGCAGTACTTC.

The J gene is TRBJ1-3, the V gene TRBV19; D remains ambiguous. The CDR3 is 16 amino acids. Trimming stripped 7 bases from V and 3 bases from J, with 19 bases between. The germline gives CDR1 LNHDA, CDR2 SQIVND (reference sequence). This chain's CDR3 is CASNWARRNFGNTIYF. DNA for the CDR3: TGTGCCAGTAACTGGGCCCGTCGGAACTTTGGAAACACCATATATTTT.

This clone ranks as medium-sized (0.01 to 0.1%). The rearrangement uses TRBV23-1 and TRBJ2-7; the match to TRBD1 covers 10 bases. TRBV23-1 is assigned to the ORF class and has an uncertain function. V gave up 5 bases and J gave up 7 bases; unmatched junction bases: 14. The CDR3 has 16 residues. The CDR3 region is CASSVRQGAGGKEQYF. CDR3 in DNA: TGCGCCAGCAGTGTCCGACAGGGGGCAGGAGGCAAAGAGCAGTACTTC.

This chain uses TRBV6-5 with TRBJ2-7; 8 bases line up with TRBD2. The V gene end was trimmed by 8 bases and the J gene end by 2 bases; junction bases not matched to a gene: 8. CDR3 length: 14 amino acids. Per the germline V gene, CDR1 is MNHEY and CDR2 is SVGAGI. This chain's CDR3 is CASSLGGGTYEQYF. The CDR3 DNA is TGTGCCAGCTCCCTCGGGGGGGGTACCTACGAGCAGTACTTC.

The chain combines TRBV9 with TRBJ2-2; D is possibly TRBD2 (5 bases). CDR1 is SGDLS and CDR2 is YYNGEE in the germline V gene. Trimming removed 4 bases at V and 6 bases at J, with 13 bases between. The CDR3 has 14 residues. Here the CDR3 reads CASSSRGQPGELFF. The CDR3 DNA sequence: TGTGCCAGCAGCTCCCGAGGGCAACCCGGGGAGCTGTTTTTT.

V gene TRBV30 combines with J gene TRBJ2-7; possible D gene TRBD1, 6 bases. V lost 8 bases to trimming and J lost 0 bases, with 14 bases between them. Looked up from germline, CDR1 is GTSNPN and CDR2 is SVGIG (reference sequence). CDR3 length equals 13 residues. Here the CDR3 reads CAGTTDSSYEQYF. DNA for the CDR3: TGTGCCGGGACAACCGATAGCTCCTACGAGCAGTACTTC.

The J gene is TRBJ1-2, the V gene TRBV7-2, with D unresolved. Looked up from germline, CDR1 is SGHTA and CDR2 is FQGNSA. The CDR3 has 15 residues. The V gene lost 0 bases and the J gene lost 1 base, with 9 bases spanning the gap. In DNA, the CDR3 is TGTGCCAGCAGCTTAGCGCGGGGAGTTAACTATGGCTACACCTTC. Protein product: CASSLARGVNYGYTF.